This T cell receptor (beta chain) was retrieved from a study of blood T cells in healthy people across ages. Looked up from germline, CDR1 is MGHDK and CDR2 is SYGVNS. This CDR3 is built from 11 residues. Primers used in a second PCR of about 7 to 11 cycles were a sample-barcoded 5' primer and a J-beta primer mix. One entry per CDR3 protein results from TCRdb running MiXCR on the 5' RACE reads. Seen here are 920,000 or so distinct CDR3 sequences, 35% to 55% observed once, and the top ten hold under 20%. Study-level points and caveats: PBMC samples, being unsorted, prevented any conclusive comparison of naive and antigen-experienced cells. As naive T cell percentage varied, TCR beta diversity correlated strongly with it. Significant beta diversity loss was already apparent by age approximately 37, declining roughly linearly.

This clonotype was observed many times. Antigen: not known. One end of the junction is discordant with germline, which a read error may explain. The sample consisted of blood. The receptor's source is a woman aged 55-70 years in good health. V usage is TRBV25-1 and J usage is TRBJ2-3; D is unresolved. The CDR3 loop reads CASTPGDTQYF. The CDR3 bases are TGCGCCAGCACCCCCGGGGATACGCAGTATTTT. Variable domain in full (rest from reference TRBV25-1 and TRBJ2-3): EADIYQTPRYLVIGTGKKITLECSQTMGHDKMYWYQQDPGMELHLIHYSYGVNSTEKGDLSSESTVSRIRTEHFPLTLESARPSHTSQYLCASTPGDTQYFGPGTRLTVL.